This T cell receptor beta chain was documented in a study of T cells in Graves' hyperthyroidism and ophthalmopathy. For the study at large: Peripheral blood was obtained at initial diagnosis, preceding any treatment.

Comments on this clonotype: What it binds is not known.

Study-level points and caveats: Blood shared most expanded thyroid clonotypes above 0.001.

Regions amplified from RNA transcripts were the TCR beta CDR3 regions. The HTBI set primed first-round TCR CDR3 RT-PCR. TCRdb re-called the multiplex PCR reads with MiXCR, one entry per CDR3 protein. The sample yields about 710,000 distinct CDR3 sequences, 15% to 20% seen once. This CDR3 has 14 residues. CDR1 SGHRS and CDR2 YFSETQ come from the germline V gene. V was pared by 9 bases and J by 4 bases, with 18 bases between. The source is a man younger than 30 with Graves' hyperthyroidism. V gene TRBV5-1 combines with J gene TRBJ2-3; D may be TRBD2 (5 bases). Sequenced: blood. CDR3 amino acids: CATSEGLGSDTQYF. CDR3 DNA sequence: TGCGCCACCAGTGAGGGCCTAGGCTCAGATACGCAGTATTTT.